This is a list of T cell receptor beta chains from one sample in a study of early T cells in non-severe SARS-CoV-2 infection. TCRdb processed the 5' RACE reads anew with MiXCR; each CDR3 protein has one entry. Of roughly 24,000 distinct CDR3 sequences listed, 5% were seen once; the top ten hold around 4.5%. Sequenced sample: whole blood. These receptors all come from an adult who was a healthcare worker with PCR-confirmed SARS-CoV-2 infection or an uninfected control (not recorded which). CDR3s include the opening cysteine and the closing phenylalanine or tryptophan. Fields, in order: clone size, D gene, J gene, V gene, CDR3 DNA, CDR3 protein. The D gene is left open where the match is weak. Size tells how often a clone was seen (once, few, many) or the class of an expanded clone, and some rows leave it out.

>-|-|TRBJ2-1|TRBV6-5
TGTGCCAGCAGTTACAAAAACAATGAGCAGTTCTTC
CASSYKNNEQFF
>many|-|TRBJ1-4|TRBV29-1
TGCAGCGCGGGGAGCTCTAATGAAAAACTGTTTTTT
CSAGSSNEKLFF
>many|TRBD2|TRBJ2-3|TRBV6-4
TGTGCCAGCAGTGACTCGAGCTGGACTAGCGGGGGCCCTAGCACAGATACGCAGTATTTT
CASSDSSWTSGGPSTDTQYF
>many|TRBD1|TRBJ1-5|TRBV18
TGTGCCAGCTCACCCCGGGACAGGGAGGGAGGCAATCAGCCCCAGCATTTT
CASSPRDREGGNQPQHF
>many|-|TRBJ1-5|TRBV11-2
TGTGCCAGCAGCTTAGGCGTGAATCAGCCCCAGCATTTT
CASSLGVNQPQHF
>-|-|TRBJ2-5|TRBV7-2
TGTGCCAGCAGCTCCCGGGTCCCAAGAGAGGAGACCCAGTACTTC
CASSSRVPREETQYF
>-|-|TRBJ2-1|TRBV6-5
TGTGCCAGCAGTTACCGCCGGAGCTCCTACAATGAGCAGTTCTTC
CASSYRRSSYNEQFF
>many|-|TRBJ1-5|TRBV10-2
TGCGCCAGCACGGGCGGACATCCAGATCAGCCCCAGCATTTT
CASTGGHPDQPQHF
>many|-|TRBJ2-7|TRBV7-9
TGTGCCAGCAGTCTTACAGGTTTAACTCGCGAGCAGTACTTC
CASSLTGLTREQYF
>medium-sized|TRBD1|TRBJ2-7|TRBV10-3
TGTGCCATCAGTGATATTACAGGGGCCTACGAGCAGTACTTC
CAISDITGAYEQYF
>-|-|TRBJ2-3|TRBV11-2
TGTGCCAGCAGCTTGTTGGGGATACACACAGATACGCAGTATTTT
CASSLLGIHTDTQYF